Presented here are 7 T cell receptor beta chains from one specimen sequenced in a study of cytomegalovirus exposure and HLA in healthy donors. 60 Vbeta and 13 Jbeta primers were used in PCR. Profiling relied on immunoSEQ multiplex PCR, and the TCRdb table lists in-frame clones only, not all of them. The data contain 150,000 to 200,000 clones, more than 75% of them singletons. What was sequenced was PBMCs. The receptor source for this set is a girl aged 2 to 9 in good health and CMV-seropositive.

This chain joins TRBV29-1 and TRBJ2-1; the D gene is possibly TRBD2 (5 bases). V shed 4 bases and J shed 4 bases, with 17 bases lying between them. Germline lookup yields CDR1 SQVTM and CDR2 ANQGSEA. The CDR3 is 15 amino acids. This CDR3 is CSVAVDGSAYNEQFF. The CDR3 DNA is TGCAGCGTTGCGGTTGATGGTAGCGCGTACAATGAGCAGTTCTTC.

The sample holds a few counts of this clone. The V gene is TRBV6-1, the J gene TRBJ2-7; D remains ambiguous. This CDR3 region has 13 residues. Germline CDR1 is MNHNS and CDR2 is SASEGT. The V end was cut by 3 bases, the J end by 1 base, with 7 bases between. CDR3 loop: CASSDYSSYEQYF. In DNA, the CDR3 is TGTGCCAGCAGTGACTACAGTTCCTACGAGCAGTACTTC.

The chain couples TRBV4-2 to TRBJ2-1, with D perhaps TRBD2 (5 bases). The CDR3 has 17 residues. V shed 1 base and J shed 2 bases, with 15 bases lying between them. The germline CDR1 and CDR2 sequences are LGHNA and YNFKEQ. Here the CDR3 DNA reads TGTGCCAGCAGCCAAGTACAGCGGTCCGACCCCTACAATGAGCAGTTCTTC. Protein product: CASSQVQRSDPYNEQFF.

The chain links TRBV28 to TRBJ2-7; 8 positions match TRBD1. The germline V gene encodes CDR1 MDHEN and CDR2 SYDVKM. The CDR3 is made up of 14 amino acids. V dropped 3 bases and J dropped 3; count of bases not matched to a gene: 4. The CDR3 spells CASSFITGGYEQYF. The CDR3 bases are TGTGCCAGCAGTTTTATTACAGGGGGCTACGAGCAGTACTTC. The whole variable domain, remainder taken from reference TRBV28 and TRBJ2-7, is DVKVTQSSRYLVKRTGEKVFLECVQDMDHENMFWYRQDPGLGLRLIYFSYDVKMKEKGDIPEGYSVSREKKERFSLILESASTNQTSMYLCASSFITGGYEQYFGPGTRLTVT.

This sequence joins TRBV5-1 and TRBJ2-7; 7 positions match TRBD1. Germline CDR1 and CDR2: SGHRS and YFSETQ. V dropped 3 bases and J dropped 2; count of bases not matched to a gene: 2. The CDR3 has 13 residues. The CDR3 DNA sequence: TGCGCCAGCAGCTCGGACAGGACCTACGAGCAGTACTTC. Translating gives CASSSDRTYEQYF.

The rearrangement joins TRBV20-1 to TRBJ1-2, with a weak D call TRBD1 (5 bases). CDR3 size: 11 residues. Looked up from germline, CDR1 is DFQATT and CDR2 is SNEGSKA (reference sequence). V lost 5 bases and J 4 bases, leaving 8 bases between the germline ends. The CDR3 nucleotides are TGCAGTGCTTGGACAAGCTATGGCTACACCTTC. It codes for CSAWTSYGYTF.

The rearrangement uses TRBV4-1 and TRBJ1-4, with 9 bases identical to TRBD1. CDR3 length: 14 amino acids. Germline CDR1 reads MGHRA; CDR2 reads YSYEKL. V lost 3 bases and J lost 8; bases outside the gene matches: 4. This CDR3 reads CASSHRQGGEKLFF. In DNA, the CDR3 is TGCGCCAGCAGCCACCGACAGGGGGGGGAAAAACTGTTTTTT.